The 18 T cell receptor beta chains listed next were all sequenced from one sample in a study of blood T cell repertoires in COVID-19. Measured with immunoSEQ multiplex PCR; TCRdb has only the in-frame clones, and not every one. The sample consists of 130,000 to 150,000 clones, roughly 89% of them appearing once. The specimen sequenced was PBMCs or T cells enriched from blood (not recorded which). The receptors were sampled from a woman aged 50 to 65 who had been exposed to COVID-19.

The V gene is TRBV4-1, the J gene TRBJ1-6; 10 positions match TRBD1. Trimming at V came to 4 bases and at J to 5 bases, leaving 8 bases not matched to a gene. The germline CDR1 and CDR2 sequences are MGHRA and YSYEKL. The CDR3 loop spans 17 amino acids. CDR3 DNA sequence: TGCGCCAGCAGCCCCGGGACAGGGGATTACAATAATTCACCCCTCCACTTT. It codes for CASSPGTGDYNNSPLHF.

The V and J genes are TRBV7-2 and TRBJ2-2; 13 bases align to TRBD2. CDR1 is SGHTA and CDR2 is FQGNSA in the germline V gene. The length of the CDR3 is 16 residues. V shed 5 bases and J 5 bases; nucleotides not matched to a gene: 5. The CDR3 reads CASSLGLAGATGELFF. The CDR3 bases are TGTGCCAGCAGCCTCGGACTAGCGGGAGCAACCGGGGAGCTGTTTTTT.

The J gene is TRBJ1-2, the V gene TRBV10-3, with D perhaps matching TRBD1 (5 bases). CDR1 and CDR2 (germline): ENHRY, SYGVKD. Deletions cut 2 bases from V and 8 bases from J, with 9 bases between. This CDR3 spans 12 amino acids. CDR3 region: CAISEGGEGYTF. CDR3 nucleotides: TGTGCCATCAGTGAGGGAGGGGAAGGCTACACCTTC.

This clone was detected only once. The rearrangement joins TRBV29-1 to TRBJ2-1, with TRBD1 matching 10 bases. J was trimmed by 7 bases and V by 5 bases; bases with no gene match: 5. The CDR3 contains 13 residues. Germline loops: CDR1 SQVTM, CDR2 ANQGSEA. The CDR3 DNA follows: TGCAGCGTTCAGCCGGGACAGGGGAATGAGCAGTTCTTC. This gives the protein CSVQPGQGNEQFF.

The chain combines TRBV7-6 with TRBJ2-2; D might be TRBD2 (5 bases). CDR3 length equals 15 residues. Per the germline V gene, CDR1 is SGHVS and CDR2 is FNYEAQ. Deletions cut 1 base from V and 6 bases from J, with 12 bases between. CDR3 nucleotides: TGTGCCAGCAGCTTAGTCGCGGGTGGCGCCGGGGAGCTGTTTTTT. Protein sequence: CASSLVAGGAGELFF.

This clone was recorded only once. The chain carries TRBV7-2 and TRBJ2-1; the D is unclear. The ends were cut back, 4 bases at V and 10 bases at J, with 14 bases in the middle. Germline lookup yields CDR1 SGHTA and CDR2 FQGNSA. The CDR3 extends over 13 amino acids. The CDR3 spells CASSSLGRGEQFF. The CDR3 DNA reads TGTGCCAGCAGCTCCCTTGGGCGTGGAGAGCAGTTCTTC.

This clone has just a few counts. The rearrangement joins TRBV7-2 to TRBJ1-3; 9 bases are shared with TRBD1. This CDR3 is 16 amino acids long. CDR1 and CDR2 from the germline V gene are SGHTA and FQGNSA. Germline trimming cut 2 bases from V and 5 bases from J; bases unmatched to any gene: 7. CDR3 loop: CASSLYRGQGRNTIYF. CDR3 coding DNA: TGTGCCAGCAGCTTATACAGGGGGCAAGGAAGAAACACCATATATTTT.

This clone appeared a few times. J is TRBJ1-1 and V is TRBV11-3, with TRBD1 identical over 7 bases. The V gene end was trimmed by 5 bases and the J gene end by 6 bases; junction bases not matched to a gene: 3. Germline V lookup: CDR1 SGHNT, CDR2 YENEEA. The CDR3 is 12 amino acids. CDR3 in amino acids: CASSRQGSEAFF. CDR3 sequence (DNA): TGTGCCAGCAGCCGACAGGGATCTGAAGCTTTCTTT.

The chain has TRBV5-6 and TRBJ2-7; tentatively, D is TRBD1 (6 bases). With 0 bases removed from V and 4 bases from J, the gap between germline ends came to 17 bases. The CDR3 length is 16 residues. Germline values: CDR1 SGHDT, CDR2 YYEEEE. CDR3 DNA sequence: TGTGCCAGCAGCTTGGCACGTACAGGGAATTGGTACGAGCAGTACTTC. This translates into CASSLARTGNWYEQYF.

This clone was counted only a few times. The chain carries TRBV27 and TRBJ2-7; 7 bases match TRBD1. This CDR3 comprises 14 residues. V trimming: 6 bases; J trimming: 1 base; junction bases outside the gene matches: 6. Germline CDR1 reads MNHEY; CDR2 reads SMNVEV (reference sequence). Here the CDR3 reads CASSGQVLSYEQYF. As DNA, the CDR3 is TGTGCCAGCAGCGGACAGGTCCTTTCCTACGAGCAGTACTTC.

The V gene is TRBV3-1 (or the pseudogene TRBV3-2), the J gene TRBJ1-5; D is unresolved. The CDR3 covers 14 residues. Trimming cost V 2 bases and J 11 bases, with 16 bases left between them. Germline CDR1 LGHDT, CDR2 YNNKEL (reference sequence). The CDR3 DNA is TGTGCCAGCAGCCAATCGCCCCGCGGGAGGGCCCAGCATTTT. Protein product: CASSQSPRGRAQHF.

This clone was counted between two and nine times. Other DNA sequences in this sample translate to the same CDR3. V and J are TRBV29-1 and TRBJ2-7, with D tentatively TRBD1 (5 bases). This CDR3 contains 11 residues. CDR1 and CDR2 (germline): SQVTM, ANQGSEA. Trimming left V 6 bases short and J 0 bases short, with 6 bases between. The CDR3 reads CSVQGSYEQYF. The CDR3 nucleotides are TGCAGCGTCCAGGGCTCCTACGAGCAGTACTTC.

The chain couples TRBV25-1 to TRBJ2-2; D is perhaps TRBD2 (6 bases). CDR1 and CDR2 (germline): MGHDK, SYGVNS. Trimming removed 8 bases at V and 1 base at J, with 11 bases between. CDR3 length: 14 amino acids. DNA for the CDR3: TGTGCCAGCCGGGGACTGGGGAACACCGGGGAGCTGTTTTTT. Its translation is CASRGLGNTGELFF.

This clone was counted a single time. V gene TRBV6-5 combines with J gene TRBJ2-2; D not certain. Germline V lookup: CDR1 MNHEY, CDR2 SVGAGI. The V and J ends lost 6 bases and 5 bases respectively, with 7 bases between them. The CDR3 covers 12 residues. The CDR3 is CASSRRTGELFF. The CDR3 DNA follows: TGTGCCAGCAGCCGGAGAACCGGGGAGCTGTTTTTT.

The chain carries TRBV11-2 and TRBJ2-3; perhaps TRBD2 as D (6 bases). V gave up 7 bases and J gave up 1 base, with 15 bases separating them. The CDR3 covers 15 residues. Germline CDR1 reads SGHAT; CDR2 reads FQNNGV. The CDR3: CASTRRASGTDTQYF. CDR3 bases: TGTGCCAGCACCCGGAGGGCTTCCGGCACAGATACGCAGTATTTT.

The chain employs TRBV28 and TRBJ1-6; tentative D call: TRBD1 (5 bases). V gave up 6 bases and J gave up 10 bases, with 16 bases separating them. This CDR3 region has 14 residues. Germline lookup yields CDR1 MDHEN and CDR2 SYDVKM. The CDR3 DNA reads as TGTGCCAGCAGCCAGACAGCCGTCGGGTCACCCCTCCACTTT. This codes for CASSQTAVGSPLHF.

V and J are TRBV19 and TRBJ2-2; maybe TRBD1 (5 bases). Germline V gives CDR1 LNHDA, CDR2 SQIVND (reference sequence). V was trimmed by 2 bases and J by 1 base, leaving 11 bases between them. The CDR3 spans 16 residues. This chain's CDR3 is CASSIRRVGNTGELFF. CDR3 sequence (DNA): TGTGCCAGTAGTATACGCAGGGTCGGGAACACCGGGGAGCTGTTTTTT.

The rearrangement links TRBV2 to TRBJ2-2; the match to TRBD1 covers 10 bases. The CDR3 is 16 residues long. Per germline, CDR1 SNHLY and CDR2 FYNNEI. V was clipped by 6 bases and J by 1 base; unmatched bases: 5. The CDR3, as DNA: TGTGCCAGCAGCGTCGACAGGGGGCGGAACACCGGGGAGCTGTTTTTT. It translates to CASSVDRGRNTGELFF.